The clone carrying this T cell receptor beta chain has more than one count but fewer than ten. What it binds is unknown. PCR was performed using 60 Vbeta and 13 Jbeta primers. Repertoires were generated with immunoSEQ multiplex PCR, while TCRdb's copy carries only in-frame clones and drops some. The profile shows 120,000 to 150,000 clones, roughly three quarters of them singletons. Germline V gives CDR1 LNHDA, CDR2 SQIVND (reference sequence). J gave up 7 bases and V 7 bases, and 4 bases lay outside the gene matches. The CDR3 has 13 amino acids. The sample is drawn from a study of cytomegalovirus exposure and HLA in healthy donors. Study-wide points: A few of the chains that were CMV-associated were confirmed in vitro to be specific for CMV antigens.

This chain joins TRBV19 and TRBJ1-6; TRBD1 matches at 7 bases. The receptor was derived from a male donor in good health and CMV-seronegative. Sequencing used PBMCs. This chain's CDR3 is CASNDRANSPLHF. The CDR3 DNA sequence: TGTGCCAGTAACGACAGGGCGAATTCACCCCTCCACTTT. Using reference TRBV19 and TRBJ1-6 for the parts outside the CDR3, the full variable domain is DGGITQSPKYLFRKEGQNVTLSCEQNLNHDAMYWYRQDPGQGLRLIYYSQIVNDFQKGDIAEGYSVSREKKESFPLTVTSAQKNPTAFYLCASNDRANSPLHFGNGTRLTVT.